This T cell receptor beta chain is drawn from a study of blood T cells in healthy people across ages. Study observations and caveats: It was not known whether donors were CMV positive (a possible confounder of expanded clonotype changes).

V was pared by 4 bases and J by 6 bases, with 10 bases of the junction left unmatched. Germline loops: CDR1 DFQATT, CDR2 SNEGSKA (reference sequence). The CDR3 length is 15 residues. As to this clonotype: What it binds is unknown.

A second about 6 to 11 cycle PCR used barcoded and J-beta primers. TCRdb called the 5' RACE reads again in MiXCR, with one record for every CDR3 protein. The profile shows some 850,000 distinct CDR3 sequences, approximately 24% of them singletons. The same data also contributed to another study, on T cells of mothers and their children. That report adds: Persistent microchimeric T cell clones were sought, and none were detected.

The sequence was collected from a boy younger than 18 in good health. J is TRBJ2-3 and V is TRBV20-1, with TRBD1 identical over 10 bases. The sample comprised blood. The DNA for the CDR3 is TGCAGTGCTATTCGCCCGGGACAGGGGCGGGATACGCAGTATTTT. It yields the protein CSAIRPGQGRDTQYF.